This TCR beta chain was sequenced during a study of T cell repertoires in cytomegalovirus infection. For the study at large: A matching HLA type, together with CMV infection, was signaled by public TCR beta signatures.

With regard to this clonotype: Its antigen is unidentified.

MiXCR, applied by TCRdb to the reads, yields one record per CDR3 protein. Found here are a few hundred thousand distinct CDR3 sequences, almost 40% of them singletons; the top ten hold roughly 50%. The source was cultured PBMCs, collected from culture after CMV antigen stimulation. The clonotype comes from a human donor in good health (CMV status not recorded). Some clones in this sample may be carry-over from other donors' samples.

CDR3 in amino acids: CASSSHPTGRSSYEQYF. In DNA, the CDR3 is TGTGCCAGCAGTTCCCACCCGACTGGAAGGAGCTCCTACGAGCAGTACTTC. This sequence joins TRBV28 and TRBJ2-7; D is unresolved. CDR1 MDHEN and CDR2 SYDVKM come from the germline V gene. The V end was cut by 4 bases, the J end by 0 bases, with 19 bases between. CDR3 length: 17 residues.